A single sample is the source of the 22 T cell receptor beta chains below, sequenced in a study of T-cell reconstitution after alpha-beta-depleted transplantation in children. It was with unique molecular identifiers that the TCRbeta library was prepared. TCRdb recomputed calls from the PCR reads with MiXCR, one row per CDR3 protein. Found here are 350,000 to 400,000 distinct CDR3 sequences, roughly 20% of them singletons; the top ten hold 3.5% to 4%. Specimen: PBMCs from the stem cell graft donor, collected from the stem cell graft. The receptors come from a human donor who donated a stem cell graft to a child with acute myeloid leukemia.

This chain uses TRBV20-1 with TRBJ2-3; D uncertain. Germline V gene data show CDR1 as DFQATT and CDR2 as SNEGSKA (reference sequence). V lost 0 bases and J 11 bases, leaving 15 bases between the germline ends. This CDR3 comprises 13 residues. CDR3 in DNA: TGCAGTGCTAGAGATTTTGGGCTCTGGGAGCAGTATTTT. This codes for CSARDFGLWEQYF.

This clonotype came up a few times. V is TRBV18 and J is TRBJ2-1; D is unresolved. V was trimmed by 3 bases and J by 2 bases, leaving 20 bases between them. The CDR3 covers 18 residues. The germline CDR1 and CDR2 sequences are KGHSH and LQKENI. The CDR3 protein is CASSPSPPGQITYNEQFF. Written as DNA, the CDR3 is TGTGCCAGCTCACCCAGCCCCCCAGGCCAGATCACCTACAATGAGCAGTTCTTC.

This clonotype was counted many times. This CDR3 is CSAPVGHEQFF. The CDR3 region has the DNA TGCAGTGCTCCCGTGGGCCACGAGCAGTTCTTC. This chain joins TRBV20-1 and TRBJ2-1; no clear D gene. Germline-derived CDR1 and CDR2 are DFQATT and SNEGSKA (reference sequence). V was cut by 5 bases and J by 10 bases, with 12 bases left in between. The CDR3 sequence is 11 residues long.

The chain employs TRBV7-6 and TRBJ1-4, with no clear D. The V gene's germline CDR1 is SGHVS and CDR2 FNYEAQ. The length of the CDR3 is 11 residues. Trimming removed 7 bases at V and 14 bases at J, with 14 bases between. CDR3 sequence (DNA): TGTGCCAGCAAAAACCGCCCTCTGCTGTTTTTT. As protein: CASKNRPLLFF.

Only a few counts were recorded for this clonotype. V is TRBV27 and J is TRBJ1-2, with a tentative D call TRBD1 (5 bases). The CDR3 runs 14 residues. Per germline, CDR1 MNHEY and CDR2 SMNVEV (reference sequence). V lost 2 bases, J lost 7 bases, and 14 bases lay in between. CDR3: CASSLSFRVGGYTF. In DNA form, the CDR3 reads TGTGCCAGCAGTTTAAGTTTCAGGGTCGGTGGCTACACCTTC.

In its sample, this clonotype was seen many times. The chain carries TRBV27 and TRBJ2-1, with D tentatively TRBD1 (6 bases). Germline lookup yields CDR1 MNHEY and CDR2 SMNVEV (reference sequence). V dropped 5 bases and J dropped 10 bases, with 24 bases sitting between them. CDR3 length equals 16 residues. In DNA, the CDR3 is TGTGCCAGCAGTAATTTAGGACCATATGGGGGCGACGAGCAGTTCTTC. Encoded protein: CASSNLGPYGGDEQFF.

The J gene is TRBJ2-1, the V gene TRBV7-2, with D unclear. Germline loops: CDR1 SGHTA, CDR2 FQGNSA. The CDR3 contains 13 residues. Trimming cost V 5 bases and J 6 bases, with 11 bases left between them. The CDR3: CASSPGSFNEQFF. The CDR3 DNA sequence: TGTGCCAGCAGCCCGGGCTCATTCAATGAGCAGTTCTTC.

Only a few counts were recorded for this clonotype. At one end the junction does not follow the germline gene, possibly because of a read error. This chain uses TRBV10-3 with TRBJ2-7; D remains unclear. The length of the CDR3 is 12 residues. The germline gives CDR1 ENHRY, CDR2 SYGVKD. CDR3 in DNA: TGTGCCATCAGTGATGTCTCCTTCGAGCAGTACTTC. Residues: CAISDVSFEQYF.

Many counts were recorded for this clonotype. This chain connects TRBV28 to TRBJ2-7, with D possibly being TRBD1 (6 bases). The CDR3 is 15 residues long. Trimming stripped 2 bases from V and 5 bases from J, with 16 bases between. Germline CDR1 reads MDHEN; CDR2 reads SYDVKM. The CDR3, as DNA: TGTGCCAGCAGTTTAAGTTGGACAGCCAAGCACGAGCAGTACTTC. The encoded protein is CASSLSWTAKHEQYF.

To note about this clonotype: Given a much more abundant clone one base away, this may be a read error. The CDR3 is CGTSDLGGTEAFF. CDR3 in DNA: TGTGGCACCAGTGATTTGGGGGGGACTGAAGCTTTCTTT. This chain uses TRBV24-1 with TRBJ1-1; maybe TRBD1 (5 bases). This CDR3 has 13 residues. Germline V lookup: CDR1 KGHDR, CDR2 SFDVKD.

This clonotype was detected a few times. The gene calls are TRBV20-1 and TRBJ2-7; tentatively, D is TRBD2 (6 bases). The V end was cut by 3 bases, the J end by 6 bases, with 15 bases between. The CDR3 runs 13 residues. From germline, CDR1 is DFQATT and CDR2 SNEGSKA (reference sequence). The CDR3 coding sequence is TGCAGTGCTAGTGACGGGAGCGCCGGCGAGCAGTACTTC. This translates into CSASDGSAGEQYF.

V is TRBV12-3 or TRBV12-4 and J is TRBJ2-5; 9 bases align to TRBD1. The J segment lost 5 bases and the V segment lost 3 bases, leaving 7 bases of the junction unmatched. This CDR3 is 15 amino acids long. As DNA, the CDR3 is TGTGCCAGCAGTTTTAATACAGGGGGCGGCGAGACCCAGTACTTC. It encodes CASSFNTGGGETQYF.

The chain has TRBV4-1 and TRBJ2-7, with D perhaps TRBD2 (6 bases). The length of the CDR3 is 17 residues. In germline, CDR1 is MGHRA, CDR2 YSYEKL. V was clipped by 0 bases and J by 4 bases, with 19 bases between them. The CDR3 loop reads CASSQEIPVTAGYEQYF. CDR3 DNA: TGCGCCAGCAGCCAAGAAATTCCGGTGACAGCGGGTTACGAGCAGTACTTC.

This clonotype showed up just a few times. V usage is TRBV20-1 and J usage is TRBJ2-1; D call uncertain. V dropped 3 bases and J dropped 5 bases, with 8 bases sitting between them. In germline, CDR1 is DFQATT, CDR2 SNEGSKA (reference sequence). CDR3 length equals 12 residues. In DNA, the CDR3 is TGCAGTGCTAGGGCGTCGAACAATGAGCAGTTCTTC. This gives the protein CSARASNNEQFF.

This clonotype was counted only a few times. The V call is TRBV6-2 or TRBV6-3, the J call TRBJ2-4, with 9 bases aligning to TRBD1. V shed 5 bases, J shed 8 bases, and the junction held 13 bases outside the gene matches. Germline-derived CDR1 and CDR2 are MNHEY and SVGEGT. This CDR3 contains 16 residues. Here the CDR3 reads CASSQLADRGGDIQYF. For the CDR3, the DNA is TGTGCCAGCAGTCAGCTCGCGGACAGGGGCGGGGACATTCAGTACTTC.

This clonotype was seen a few times. J is TRBJ2-6 and V is TRBV25-1; TRBD1 matches at 10 bases. The length of the CDR3 is 18 residues. After removal of 4 bases from V and 0 bases from J, the junction contained 6 bases not matched to a gene. Germline values: CDR1 MGHDK, CDR2 SYGVNS. Written as DNA, the CDR3 is TGTGCCAGCAGTGGAGGGGGGACAGGGGTCTCTGGGGCCAACGTCCTGACTTTC. Translating it yields CASSGGGTGVSGANVLTF.

The sample holds many counts of this clonotype. The chain couples TRBV6-5 to TRBJ2-3; TRBD2 agrees at 7 bases. The CDR3 is made up of 16 amino acids. Trimming at V came to 2 bases and at J to 0 bases, leaving 5 bases not matched to a gene. Germline values: CDR1 MNHEY, CDR2 SVGAGI. CDR3 residues: CASSYRASGSTDTQYF. CDR3 DNA: TGTGCCAGCAGTTACAGAGCTAGCGGAAGCACAGATACGCAGTATTTT.

The chain has TRBV7-2 and TRBJ2-7, with 9 bases matching TRBD2. Trimming cost V 4 bases and J 2 bases; bases outside gene matches: 15. Germline V CDR1 and CDR2: SGHTA, FQGNSA. The CDR3 is 18 amino acids. The CDR3: CASSSRPLLAGLAYEQYF. The CDR3 coding sequence is TGTGCCAGCAGCTCCCGCCCACTACTAGCGGGCCTAGCCTACGAGCAGTACTTC.

This clonotype was seen more than once but under ten times. J is TRBJ2-1 and V is TRBV5-1; D unclear. Per the germline V gene, CDR1 is SGHRS and CDR2 is YFSETQ. The V gene lost 4 bases and the J gene lost 3 bases, with 11 bases spanning the gap. The CDR3 consists of 14 residues. The CDR3 loop is CASSPLTLYNEQFF. The DNA of the CDR3 is TGCGCCAGCAGCCCTTTAACCCTCTACAATGAGCAGTTCTTC. Filled out from reference TRBV5-1 and TRBJ2-1, the complete variable domain reads KAGVTQTPRYLIKTRGQQVTLSCSPISGHRSVSWYQQTPGQGLQFLFEYFSETQRNKGNFPGRFSGRQFSNSRSEMNVSTLELGDSALYLCASSPLTLYNEQFFGPGTRLTVL.

The V gene is TRBV12-3 or TRBV12-4, the J gene TRBJ2-3; D is perhaps TRBD2 (6 bases). This CDR3 contains 15 residues. Trimming took off 7 bases at V and 3 bases at J, with 17 bases between the two ends. The DNA for the CDR3 is TGTGCCAGCACCCCAGCGGGCCCAGGTACAGATACGCAGTATTTT. Its translation is CASTPAGPGTDTQYF.

This chain connects TRBV12-3 or TRBV12-4 to TRBJ2-3, with 12 positions matching TRBD2. The CDR3 contains 23 residues. V shed 2 bases and J 2 bases; nucleotides not matched to a gene: 23. CDR3 sequence: CASSLKARGLLGLAGGYTDTQYF. The CDR3 DNA reads as TGTGCCAGCAGTTTAAAGGCCCGGGGACTCCTCGGTCTAGCGGGAGGGTACACAGATACGCAGTATTTT.

The rearrangement joins TRBV15 to TRBJ2-3, with TRBD1 matching over 11 bases. V trimming: 8 bases; J trimming: 6 bases; junction bases outside the gene matches: 10. The germline CDR1 and CDR2 sequences are LNHNV and YYDKDF (reference sequence). This CDR3 has 15 amino acids. CDR3 amino acids: CATDSGTGGSDTQYF. The DNA for the CDR3 is TGTGCCACCGATTCCGGGACAGGGGGTTCGGATACGCAGTATTTT.